The 28 T cell receptor beta chains presented below share a single source sample, sequenced in a study of response to subunit inactivated influenza vaccine. A single record per CDR3 protein comes from TCRdb applying MiXCR to the RT-PCR reads. The sample consists of around 570,000 distinct CDR3 sequences, approximately 7.1% of them appearing once. The source material was PBMCs from blood, sampled around 25 months after vaccination. The source of these receptors is a man aged 50 to 69 who received an inactivated influenza vaccine.

This clonotype was seen more than once but under ten times. The V call is TRBV7-9, the J call TRBJ2-1; D may correspond to TRBD1 or TRBD2 (5 bases each). Germline CDR1 is SEHNR and CDR2 is FQNEAQ (reference sequence). V was clipped by 2 bases and J by 5 bases, with 10 bases between them. This CDR3 is 14 amino acids long. The CDR3 here is CASSLSGGNNEQFF. The CDR3 nucleotides read TGTGCCAGCAGCTTAAGTGGGGGAAACAATGAGCAGTTCTTC.

The chain employs TRBV7-2 and TRBJ2-5; 7 nucleotides align to TRBD1. The CDR3 is 14 residues long. Losses at the gene ends were 8 bases for V and 1 base for J; bases not matched to a gene: 7. The germline V gene has CDR1 SGHTA and CDR2 FQGNSA. The CDR3 coding sequence is TGTGCCAGCGCTTGGGACAGAGTCCAAGAGACCCAGTACTTC. The encoded protein is CASAWDRVQETQYF.

This clonotype was counted between two and nine times. This rearrangement joins TRBV29-1 to TRBJ1-2; D may be TRBD1 (5 bases). This CDR3 has 13 residues. V lost 7 bases and J lost 7, with 19 bases in between. In germline, CDR1 is SQVTM, CDR2 ANQGSEA. This CDR3 is CSAAQTAPIGYTF. The CDR3 DNA reads TGCAGCGCTGCCCAGACAGCCCCTATTGGCTACACCTTC. Full variable domain (remainder filled in from reference TRBV29-1 and TRBJ1-2): SAVISQKPSRDICQRGTSLTIQCQVDSQVTMMFWYRQQPGQSLTLIATANQGSEATYESGFVIDKFPISRPNLTFSTLTVSNMSPEDSSIYLCSAAQTAPIGYTFGSGTRLTVV.

Only a few counts were recorded for this clonotype. The chain is built from TRBV11-2 and TRBJ2-2; the D is unclear. The CDR3 length is 14 residues. Germline CDR1 reads SGHAT; CDR2 reads FQNNGV. Deletions cut 0 bases from V and 7 bases from J, with 9 bases between. The CDR3 DNA sequence: TGTGCCAGCAGCTTAGAACCTAACGGCGGGGAGCTGTTTTTT. This translates into CASSLEPNGGELFF.

This clonotype was detected a few times. The rearrangement joins TRBV5-6 to TRBJ1-1, with TRBD1 as a possible D gene (5 bases). The germline V gene encodes CDR1 SGHDT and CDR2 YYEEEE. The CDR3 contains 13 residues. The V end was cut by 0 bases, the J end by 7 bases, with 10 bases between. The CDR3 DNA reads TGTGCCAGCAGCTTGGTGCGGGGGATTGAAGCTTTCTTT. Its protein product is CASSLVRGIEAFF.

This clonotype has only a few counts. The chain carries TRBV6-5 and TRBJ1-4; 9 positions agree with TRBD1. After removal of 4 bases from V and 1 base from J, the junction contained 4 bases not matched to a gene. This CDR3 is 16 amino acids long. Per the germline V gene, CDR1 is MNHEY and CDR2 is SVGAGI. CDR3 in amino acids: CASSWDRVRTNEKLFF. CDR3 nucleotides: TGTGCCAGCAGTTGGGACAGGGTCAGAACTAATGAAAAACTGTTTTTT.

There are many counts of this clonotype. This chain links TRBV9 with TRBJ2-1; D is undetermined. The V and J ends lost 0 bases and 0 bases respectively, with 7 bases between them. Germline V lookup: CDR1 SGDLS, CDR2 YYNGEE. The CDR3 is 15 amino acids. CDR3 DNA: TGTGCCAGCAGCGTAGAGGCGGACTCCTACAATGAGCAGTTCTTC. Translating it yields CASSVEADSYNEQFF.

This clonotype was picked up a small number of times. This chain uses TRBV20-1 with TRBJ1-5; D remains ambiguous. V was cut by 6 bases and J by 7 bases, with 19 bases left in between. Germline-derived CDR1 and CDR2 are DFQATT and SNEGSKA (reference sequence). The CDR3 is made up of 14 amino acids. CDR3 region: CSALDRAAGQPQHF. DNA for the CDR3: TGCAGTGCCTTAGATAGGGCGGCTGGCCAGCCCCAGCATTTT.

This clonotype was detected ten times or more. The chain couples TRBV12-3 or TRBV12-4 to TRBJ1-2; 9 bases are a match to TRBD1. This CDR3 has 15 amino acids. V shed 2 bases, J shed 13 bases, and the junction held 14 bases outside the gene matches. In DNA, the CDR3 is TGTGCCAGCAGTTTAACCCCGGACAGGGGCCACTCCCTCACCTTC. Residues: CASSLTPDRGHSLTF.

This rearrangement joins TRBV14 to TRBJ2-2, with no clear D. Germline CDR1 SGHDN, CDR2 FVKESK. The CDR3 length is 14 residues. V lost 5 bases to trimming and J lost 5 bases, with 12 bases between them. The CDR3 DNA is TGTGCCAGCAGCTCCAAGGTCCCTACCGGGGAGCTGTTTTTT. It yields the protein CASSSKVPTGELFF. Looking up the rest from reference TRBV14 and TRBJ2-2 gives the full variable domain: EAGVTQFPSHSVIEKGQTVTLRCDPISGHDNLYWYRRVMGKEIKFLLHFVKESKQDESGMPNNRFLAERTGGTYSTLKVQPAELEDSGVYFCASSSKVPTGELFFGEGSRLTVL.

This clonotype came up a few times. The chain carries TRBV18 and TRBJ2-1, with 9 bases aligning to TRBD1. The V gene end was trimmed by 3 bases and the J gene end by 2 bases; junction bases not matched to a gene: 11. This CDR3 contains 18 residues. The germline CDR1 and CDR2 sequences are KGHSH and LQKENI. Written as DNA, the CDR3 is TGTGCCAGCTCACCCCCTGGAGAACAGGGGGCCGCCTACAATGAGCAGTTCTTC. Its translation: CASSPPGEQGAAYNEQFF.

The J gene is TRBJ1-4, the V gene TRBV20-1; D perhaps matches TRBD1 (5 bases). This CDR3 contains 17 residues. Germline values: CDR1 DFQATT, CDR2 SNEGSKA (reference sequence). The V and J ends lost 3 bases and 7 bases respectively, with 24 bases between them. The CDR3 region has the DNA TGCAGTGCTAGCCCCAGGCTACAGGTTACGTTTTCTGAAAAACTGTTTTTT. This sequence encodes CSASPRLQVTFSEKLFF.

This clonotype came up many times. The rearrangement uses TRBV12-3 or TRBV12-4 and TRBJ2-1, with D maybe TRBD1 (5 bases). The length of the CDR3 is 14 residues. Trimming removed 1 base from V and 9 bases from J, with 13 bases in between. The CDR3 here is CASSLDWQGGEQFF. The CDR3 DNA reads as TGTGCCAGCAGTTTAGATTGGCAGGGTGGTGAGCAGTTCTTC.

This chain joins TRBV6-1 and TRBJ2-7, with 10 bases matching TRBD2. With 5 bases clipped from V and 4 bases from J, the junction kept 14 bases outside the gene matches. This CDR3 region has 17 residues. From germline, CDR1 is MNHNS and CDR2 SASEGT. This CDR3 is CASSQPPSGGPSYEQYF. DNA of the CDR3: TGTGCCAGCAGTCAACCCCCTAGCGGGGGACCCTCTTACGAGCAGTACTTC.

Only a few counts were recorded for this clonotype. The V gene is TRBV7-9, the J gene TRBJ2-5; 10 bases are shared with TRBD2. V dropped 5 bases and J dropped 4; count of bases not matched to a gene: 7. The CDR3 totals 15 residues. Germline assignment: CDR1 SEHNR and CDR2 FQNEAQ (reference sequence). The CDR3 loop is CASSRAGGPGETQYF. In DNA form, the CDR3 reads TGTGCCAGCAGCCGAGCGGGAGGGCCAGGAGAGACCCAGTACTTC.

The V and J genes are TRBV20-1 and TRBJ1-3; D gene ambiguous. Trimming took 0 bases from V and 0 from J, leaving 12 bases between them. The CDR3 has 16 residues. Germline-derived CDR1 and CDR2 are DFQATT and SNEGSKA (reference sequence). In DNA form, the CDR3 reads TGCAGTGCTAGAGATTGGAGCGCCGACTCTGGAAACACCATATATTTT. Translation: CSARDWSADSGNTIYF.

This clonotype was seen a few times. This chain uses TRBV3-1 with TRBJ2-5, with D possibly TRBD2 on 5 matching bases. Germline loops: CDR1 LGHDT, CDR2 YNNKEL (reference sequence). V was pared by 1 base and J by 3 bases, with 9 bases between. The CDR3 loop spans 14 amino acids. DNA for the CDR3: TGTGCCAGCAGCCAAGTCGGACTGAAAGAGACCCAGTACTTC. It is translated as CASSQVGLKETQYF.

This clonotype was counted a few times. This chain links TRBV12-3 or TRBV12-4 with TRBJ2-6; 7 positions agree with TRBD1. The length of the CDR3 is 17 residues. Trimming cost V 2 bases and J 0 bases; bases outside gene matches: 4. CDR3 DNA sequence: TGTGCCAGCAGTTTACCGACAGGGAGCTCTGGGGCCAACGTCCTGACTTTC. It codes for CASSLPTGSSGANVLTF.

In its sample, this clonotype was seen many times. At one boundary the junction diverges from the germline segment, which might be a read error. The V call is TRBV13, the J call TRBJ1-3; weak D call: TRBD1 (5 bases). The germline gives CDR1 PRHDT, CDR2 FYEKMQ (reference sequence). The CDR3 covers 19 residues. This chain's CDR3 is CASSLGEVASPDSGNTIYF. CDR3 DNA sequence: TGTGCCAGCAGCCTAGGGGAAGTGGCCTCACCCGACTCTGGAAACACCATATATTTT.

The chain recombines TRBV7-2 with TRBJ1-5; TRBD1 matches at 9 bases. The CDR3 loop spans 15 amino acids. V shed 2 bases and J 7 bases; nucleotides not matched to a gene: 6. Germline loops: CDR1 SGHTA, CDR2 FQGNSA. CDR3 sequence (DNA): TGTGCCAGCAGCTTATTTTCGGACAGGGGACAGCCCCAGCATTTT. Amino acids: CASSLFSDRGQPQHF.

The rearrangement links TRBV12-3 or TRBV12-4 to TRBJ2-2, with TRBD1 identical over 8 bases. J was trimmed by 0 bases and V by 6 bases; bases with no gene match: 6. The CDR3 has 16 amino acids. The CDR3 DNA reads as TGTGCCAGCAGCCACGGGACAGGAGCGAACACCGGGGAGCTGTTTTTT. Protein product: CASSHGTGANTGELFF.

For this clonotype: The junction does not match germline at one end; this may be a read error. CDR3 DNA: TGTGCCAGCAACTTAGTGGGCGAGGAGCAGTACTTC. Its protein product is CASNLVGEEQYF. The chain employs TRBV7-9 and TRBJ2-7; D gene uncertain. CDR3 length equals 12 residues. CDR1 is SEHNR and CDR2 is FQNEAQ in the germline V gene (reference sequence). Together with reference TRBV7-9 and TRBJ2-7, the CDR3 gives the full variable domain: DTGVSQNPRHKITKRGQNVTFRCDPISEHNRLYWYRQTLGQGPEFLTYFQNEAQLEKSRLLSDRFSAERPKGSFSTLEIQRTEQGDSAMYLCASNLVGEEQYFGPGTRLTVT.

This clonotype turned up a few times. The chain combines TRBV25-1 with TRBJ1-1, with TRBD1 matching 7 bases. J lost 6 bases, V lost 4 bases, and 11 bases had no gene match. CDR1 is MGHDK and CDR2 is SYGVNS in the germline V gene. The CDR3 covers 15 residues. The chain's CDR3 is CASSVYSGTASEAFF. Written as DNA, the CDR3 is TGTGCCAGCAGTGTTTATTCCGGGACAGCGTCTGAAGCTTTCTTT. The variable domain in full, completed from reference TRBV25-1 and TRBJ1-1, reads EADIYQTPRYLVIGTGKKITLECSQTMGHDKMYWYQQDPGMELHLIHYSYGVNSTEKGDLSSESTVSRIRTEHFPLTLESARPSHTSQYLCASSVYSGTASEAFFGQGTRLTVV.

This clonotype showed up many times. The genes are TRBV7-9 and TRBJ1-5; 9 positions match TRBD1. Trimming took 5 bases from V and 8 from J; bases not matched to a gene: 4. Germline CDR1 is SEHNR and CDR2 is FQNEAQ (reference sequence). This CDR3 region has 13 residues. CDR3 in DNA: TGTGCCAGCAGCCCGCGGGACAGGGAGCCCCAGCATTTT. It specifies CASSPRDREPQHF. Using reference TRBV7-9 and TRBJ1-5 for the parts outside the CDR3, the full variable domain is DTGVSQNPRHKITKRGQNVTFRCDPISEHNRLYWYRQTLGQGPEFLTYFQNEAQLEKSRLLSDRFSAERPKGSFSTLEIQRTEQGDSAMYLCASSPRDREPQHFGDGTRLSIL.

The J gene is TRBJ2-1, the V gene TRBV2; 11 bases are a match to TRBD2. The germline gives CDR1 SNHLY, CDR2 FYNNEI. There are 16 residues in the CDR3. V lost 8 bases, J lost 0 bases, and 6 bases stayed unmatched. The DNA of the CDR3 is TGTGCCAGCGAGGGACTAGCGGCAAGCTCCTACAATGAGCAGTTCTTC. It is translated as CASEGLAASSYNEQFF.

This clonotype turned up a few times. This rearrangement joins TRBV7-6 to TRBJ1-5; D uncertain. The CDR3 is made up of 13 amino acids. Trimming took 1 base from V and 6 from J, leaving 7 bases between them. Germline CDR1 is SGHVS and CDR2 is FNYEAQ. The CDR3 DNA reads as TGTGCCAGCAGCTTAGGTTGGGCTCAGCCCCAGCATTTT. Its translation: CASSLGWAQPQHF.

The table lists this clonotype with many counts. The rearrangement uses TRBV20-1 and TRBJ2-5; 12 nucleotides line up with TRBD1. The CDR3 runs to 17 residues. Germline CDR1 and CDR2: DFQATT and SNEGSKA (reference sequence). With 5 bases clipped from V and 3 bases from J, the junction kept 13 bases outside the gene matches. The CDR3 region has the DNA TGCAGTGCTCATGGGGGTCCGGGACAGGGGGCAAAAGAGACCCAGTACTTC. Encoded protein: CSAHGGPGQGAKETQYF.

The chain is built from TRBV12-3 or TRBV12-4 and TRBJ2-4, with D unclear. With 10 bases removed from V and 0 bases from J, the gap between germline ends came to 19 bases. This CDR3 spans 16 amino acids. CDR3 region: CATFRLQLIAKNIQYF. The CDR3 DNA sequence: TGTGCCACGTTTCGGCTACAGCTAATAGCCAAAAACATTCAGTACTTC.